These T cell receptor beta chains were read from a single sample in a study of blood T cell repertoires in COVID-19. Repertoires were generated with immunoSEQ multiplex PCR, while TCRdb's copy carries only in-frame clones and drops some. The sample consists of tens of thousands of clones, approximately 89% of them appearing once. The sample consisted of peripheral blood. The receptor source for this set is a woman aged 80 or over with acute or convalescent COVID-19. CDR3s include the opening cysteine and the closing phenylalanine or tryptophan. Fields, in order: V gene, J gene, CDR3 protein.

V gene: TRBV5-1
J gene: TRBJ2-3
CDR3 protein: CASSPGAAGDSDTQYF

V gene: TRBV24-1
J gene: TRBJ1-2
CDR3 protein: CATADRDGYTF

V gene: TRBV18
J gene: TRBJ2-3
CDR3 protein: CASSPGLAGAQDTQYF

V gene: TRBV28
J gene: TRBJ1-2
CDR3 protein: CATRTGGNYGYTF

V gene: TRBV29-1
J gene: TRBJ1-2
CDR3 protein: CSAKTSIYGYTF

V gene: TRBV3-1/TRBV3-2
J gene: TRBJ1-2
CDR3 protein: CASSPRGGEGYTF

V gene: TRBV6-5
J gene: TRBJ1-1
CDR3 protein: CASSSPGQVTEAFF

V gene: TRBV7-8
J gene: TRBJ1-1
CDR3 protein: CASSAQQGLNTEAFF

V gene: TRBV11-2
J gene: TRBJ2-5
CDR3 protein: CASSLGQTYQETQYF

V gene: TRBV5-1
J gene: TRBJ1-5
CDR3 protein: CASSLDRDQPQHF

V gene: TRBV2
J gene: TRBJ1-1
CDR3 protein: CASRILGALNTEAFF

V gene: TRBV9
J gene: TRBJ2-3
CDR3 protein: CASSIDNSADTQYF

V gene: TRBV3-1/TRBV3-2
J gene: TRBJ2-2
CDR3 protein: CASSSGGGMSTGELFF

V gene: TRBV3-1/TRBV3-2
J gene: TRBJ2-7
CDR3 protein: CASSSRGLVPEQYF

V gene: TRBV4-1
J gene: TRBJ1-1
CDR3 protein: CASGERTENTEAFF

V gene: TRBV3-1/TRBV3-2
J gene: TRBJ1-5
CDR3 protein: CASSPLEESNQPQHF

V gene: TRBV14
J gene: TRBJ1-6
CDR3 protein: CASSPPRDTSSSYNSPLHF

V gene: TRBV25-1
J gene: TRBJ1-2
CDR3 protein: CASRDREFDGYTF

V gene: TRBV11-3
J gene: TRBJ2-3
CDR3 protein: CASSGGQGLDTQYF

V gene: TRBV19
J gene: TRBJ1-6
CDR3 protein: CASSPGVYNSPLHF

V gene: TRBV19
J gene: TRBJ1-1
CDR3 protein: CASRANTEAFF

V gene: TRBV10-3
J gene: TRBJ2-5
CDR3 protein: CAISELAGRDQETQYF

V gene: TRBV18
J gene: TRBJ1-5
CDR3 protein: CASSPDRDSNQPQHF

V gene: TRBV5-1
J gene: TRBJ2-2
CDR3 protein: CASSIQGWNTGELFF

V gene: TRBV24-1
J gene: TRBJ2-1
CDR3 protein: CATSSARVSGLTYNEQFF

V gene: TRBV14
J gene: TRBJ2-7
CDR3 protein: CASSQSGYEQYF

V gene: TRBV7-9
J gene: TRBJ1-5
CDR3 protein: CASSFSNSGQPQHF

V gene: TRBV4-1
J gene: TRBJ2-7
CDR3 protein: CASSRTERGAHYEQYF

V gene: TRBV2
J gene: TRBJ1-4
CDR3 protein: CASSRDRATTNEKLFF

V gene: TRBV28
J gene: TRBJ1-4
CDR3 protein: CASIPGGRINEKLFF

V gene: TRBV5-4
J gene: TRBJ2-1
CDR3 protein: CASSSLAGQSYNEQFF

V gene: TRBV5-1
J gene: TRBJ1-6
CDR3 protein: CASSLGQGEGSPLHF

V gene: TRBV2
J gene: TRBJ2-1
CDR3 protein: CASSTSPGVTYNEQFF

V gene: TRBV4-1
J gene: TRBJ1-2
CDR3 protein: CASSLASGTVYGYTF

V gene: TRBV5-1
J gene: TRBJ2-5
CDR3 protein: CASSWSGGTLGETQYF

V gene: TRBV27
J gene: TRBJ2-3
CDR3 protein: CASSFPTSGADTQYF

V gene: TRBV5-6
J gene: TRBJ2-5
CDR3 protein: CASSNLLAGEETQYF

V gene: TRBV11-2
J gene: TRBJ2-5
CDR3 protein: CASSPGQGETQYF

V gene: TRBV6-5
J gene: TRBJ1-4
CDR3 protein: CASSTGVREKLFF

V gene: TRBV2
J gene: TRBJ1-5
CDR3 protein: CASRIDSNQPQHF

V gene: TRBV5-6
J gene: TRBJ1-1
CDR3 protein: CASSLAGLNLAFF

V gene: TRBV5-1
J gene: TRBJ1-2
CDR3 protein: CASSLDSGGGYTF

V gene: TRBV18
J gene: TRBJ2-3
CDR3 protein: CASSPNEDTQYF

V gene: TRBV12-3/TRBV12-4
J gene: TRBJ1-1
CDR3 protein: CASSFGGEAFF

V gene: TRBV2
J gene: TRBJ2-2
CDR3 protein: CASSRAVSGTGELFF

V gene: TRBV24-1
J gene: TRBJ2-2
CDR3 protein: CATSDSRGYTGELFF

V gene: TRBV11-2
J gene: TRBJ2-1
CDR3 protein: CASSLPGGNEQFF

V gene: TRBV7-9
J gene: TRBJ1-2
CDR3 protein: CASSWKPSGQGDGYTF

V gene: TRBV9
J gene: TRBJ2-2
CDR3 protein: CASSVRGLDTGELFF

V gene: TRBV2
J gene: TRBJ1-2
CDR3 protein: CASILDRGQGGYTF

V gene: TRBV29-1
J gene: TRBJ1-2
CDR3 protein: CSVEVGTGLYGYTF

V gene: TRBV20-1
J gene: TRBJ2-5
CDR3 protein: CSAKSSETQYF

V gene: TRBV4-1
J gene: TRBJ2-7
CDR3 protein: CASSQALAGGLYEQYF

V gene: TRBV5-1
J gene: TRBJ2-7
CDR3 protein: CASSPTGAYEQYF

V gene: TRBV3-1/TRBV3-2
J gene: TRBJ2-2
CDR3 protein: CASSQDTDTNTGELFF

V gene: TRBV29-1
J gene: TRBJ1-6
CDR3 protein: CSVRQGDNSPLHF

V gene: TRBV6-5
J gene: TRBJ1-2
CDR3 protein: CASSPQSRYGYTF

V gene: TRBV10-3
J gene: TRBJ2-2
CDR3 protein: CAISETANTGELFF

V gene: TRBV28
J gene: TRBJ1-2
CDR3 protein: CASSSRTGETNYGYTF

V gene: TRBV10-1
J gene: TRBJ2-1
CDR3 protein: CASRKGQDFNEQFF